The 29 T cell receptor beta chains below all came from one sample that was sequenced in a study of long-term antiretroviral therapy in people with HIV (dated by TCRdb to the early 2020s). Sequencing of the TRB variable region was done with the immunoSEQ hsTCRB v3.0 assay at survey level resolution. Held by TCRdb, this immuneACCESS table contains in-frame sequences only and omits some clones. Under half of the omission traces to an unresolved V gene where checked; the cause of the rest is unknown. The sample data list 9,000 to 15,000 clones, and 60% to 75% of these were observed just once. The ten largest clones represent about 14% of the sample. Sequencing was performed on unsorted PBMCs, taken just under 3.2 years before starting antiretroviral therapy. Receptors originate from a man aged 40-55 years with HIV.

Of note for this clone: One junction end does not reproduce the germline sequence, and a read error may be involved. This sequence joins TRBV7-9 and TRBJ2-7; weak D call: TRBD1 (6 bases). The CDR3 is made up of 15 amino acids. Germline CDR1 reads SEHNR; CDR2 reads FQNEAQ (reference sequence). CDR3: CASSLEHRVDYEQYF. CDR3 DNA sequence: TGCGCCAGCAGCCTAGAACACAGGGTGGACTACGAGCAGTACTTC.

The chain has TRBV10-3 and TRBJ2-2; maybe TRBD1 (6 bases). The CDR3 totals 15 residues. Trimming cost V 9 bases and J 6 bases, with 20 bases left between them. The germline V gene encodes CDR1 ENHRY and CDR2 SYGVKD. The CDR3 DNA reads TGTGCCATTGGAAAGGGGGAGCCCTCAGCCGGGGAGCTGTTTTTT. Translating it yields CAIGKGEPSAGELFF.

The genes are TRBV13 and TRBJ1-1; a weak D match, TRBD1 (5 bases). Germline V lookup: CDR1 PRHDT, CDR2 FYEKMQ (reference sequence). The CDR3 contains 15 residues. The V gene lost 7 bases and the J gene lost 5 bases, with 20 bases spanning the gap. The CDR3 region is CASIDSLGGKTEAFF. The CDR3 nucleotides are TGTGCCAGCATCGATTCTTTGGGGGGGAAGACTGAAGCTTTCTTT.

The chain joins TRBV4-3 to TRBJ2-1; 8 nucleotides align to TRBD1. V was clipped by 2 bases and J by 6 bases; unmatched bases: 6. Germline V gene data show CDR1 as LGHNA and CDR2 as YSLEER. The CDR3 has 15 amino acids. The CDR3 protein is CASSQTGTGLNEQFF. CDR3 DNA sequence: TGCGCCAGCAGCCAAACCGGGACAGGTCTCAATGAGCAGTTCTTC.

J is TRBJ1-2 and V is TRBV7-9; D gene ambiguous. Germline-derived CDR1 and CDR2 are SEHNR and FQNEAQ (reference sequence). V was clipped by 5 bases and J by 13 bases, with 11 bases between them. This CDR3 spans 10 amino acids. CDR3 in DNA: TGTGCCAGCAGCATTAACAAGCCCACCTTC. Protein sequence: CASSINKPTF.

In DNA, the CDR3 is TGTGCCACCCGGGACAGCTACAATGAGCAGTTCTTC. Protein: CATRDSYNEQFF. The V call is TRBV30, the J call TRBJ2-1; 7 bases match TRBD1. This CDR3 region has 12 residues. Germline assignment: CDR1 GTSNPN and CDR2 SVGIG (reference sequence). Trimming cost V 8 bases and J 3 bases; bases outside gene matches: 4.

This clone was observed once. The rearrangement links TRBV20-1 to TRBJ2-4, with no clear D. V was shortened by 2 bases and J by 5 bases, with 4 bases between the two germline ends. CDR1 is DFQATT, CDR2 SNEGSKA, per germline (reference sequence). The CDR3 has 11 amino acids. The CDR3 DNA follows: TGCAGTGCTAGATTAGAAAACATTCAGTACTTC. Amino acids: CSARLENIQYF.

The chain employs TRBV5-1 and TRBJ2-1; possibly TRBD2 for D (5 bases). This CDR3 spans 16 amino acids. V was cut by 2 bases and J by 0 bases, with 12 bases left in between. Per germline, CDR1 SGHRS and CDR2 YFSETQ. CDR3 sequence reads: CASSFTRPSSYNEQFF. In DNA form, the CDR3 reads TGCGCCAGCAGCTTTACTAGGCCCAGCTCCTACAATGAGCAGTTCTTC.

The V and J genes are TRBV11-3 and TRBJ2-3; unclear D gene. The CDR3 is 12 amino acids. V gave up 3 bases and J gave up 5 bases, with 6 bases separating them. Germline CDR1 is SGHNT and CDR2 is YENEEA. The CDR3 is CASSLTGDTQYF. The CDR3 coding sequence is TGTGCCAGCAGCTTGACGGGAGATACGCAGTATTTT.

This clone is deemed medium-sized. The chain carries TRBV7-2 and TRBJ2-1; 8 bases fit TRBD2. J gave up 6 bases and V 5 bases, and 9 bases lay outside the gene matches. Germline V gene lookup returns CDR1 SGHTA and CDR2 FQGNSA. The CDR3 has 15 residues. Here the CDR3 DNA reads TGTGCCAGCAGCCCCCCCAATAGCGGGACCAATGAGCAGTTCTTC. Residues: CASSPPNSGTNEQFF.

This CDR3 reads CASMPGTSGSETQYF. The DNA of the CDR3 is TGTGCCAGCATGCCGGGGACTAGCGGGAGCGAGACCCAGTACTTC. The V gene is TRBV6-5, the J gene TRBJ2-5; 14 bases map to TRBD2. After removal of 7 bases from V and 5 bases from J, the junction contained 6 bases not matched to a gene. CDR3 size: 15 residues. Germline assignment: CDR1 MNHEY and CDR2 SVGAGI.

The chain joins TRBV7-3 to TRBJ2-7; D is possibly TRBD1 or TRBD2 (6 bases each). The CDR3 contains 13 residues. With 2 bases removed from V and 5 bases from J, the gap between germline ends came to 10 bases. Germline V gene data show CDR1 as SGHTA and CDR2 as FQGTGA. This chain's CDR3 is CASSLGGRNEQYF. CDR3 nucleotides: TGTGCCAGCAGCTTAGGGGGGCGGAACGAGCAGTACTTC.

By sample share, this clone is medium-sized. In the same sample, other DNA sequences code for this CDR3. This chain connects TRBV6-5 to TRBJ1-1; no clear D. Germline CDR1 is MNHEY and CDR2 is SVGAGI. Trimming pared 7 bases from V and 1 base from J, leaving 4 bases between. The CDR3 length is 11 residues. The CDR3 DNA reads TGTGCCAGCACAGGGAACACTGAAGCTTTCTTT. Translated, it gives CASTGNTEAFF.

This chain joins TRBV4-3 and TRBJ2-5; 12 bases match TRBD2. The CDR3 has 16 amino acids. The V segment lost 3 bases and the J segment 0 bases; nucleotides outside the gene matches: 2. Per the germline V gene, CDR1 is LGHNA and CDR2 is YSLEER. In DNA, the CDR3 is TGCGCCAGCAGCCAGTGGACTAGCGGGAACCAAGAGACCCAGTACTTC. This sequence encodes CASSQWTSGNQETQYF.

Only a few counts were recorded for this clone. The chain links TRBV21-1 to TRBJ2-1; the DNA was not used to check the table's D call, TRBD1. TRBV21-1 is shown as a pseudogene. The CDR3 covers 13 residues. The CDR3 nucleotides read TGTGCCAGCAGCAAAGAGGGGTACAATGAGCAGTTCTTC. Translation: CASSKEGYNEQFF.

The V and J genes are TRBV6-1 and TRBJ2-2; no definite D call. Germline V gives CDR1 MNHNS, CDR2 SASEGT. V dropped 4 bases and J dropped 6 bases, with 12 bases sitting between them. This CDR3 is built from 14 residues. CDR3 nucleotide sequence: TGTGCCAGCAGTGTCACAGAGGTTCCCGGGGAGCTGTTTTTT. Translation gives CASSVTEVPGELFF.

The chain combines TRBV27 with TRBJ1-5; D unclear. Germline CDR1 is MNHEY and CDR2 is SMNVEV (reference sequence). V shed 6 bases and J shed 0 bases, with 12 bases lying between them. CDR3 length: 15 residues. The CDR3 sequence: CASSVGYGSNQPQHF. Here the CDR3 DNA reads TGTGCCAGCAGCGTAGGTTATGGTAGCAATCAGCCCCAGCATTTT.

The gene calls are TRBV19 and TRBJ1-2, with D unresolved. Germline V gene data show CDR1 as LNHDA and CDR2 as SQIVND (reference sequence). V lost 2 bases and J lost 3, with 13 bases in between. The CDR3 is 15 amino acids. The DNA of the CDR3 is TGTGCCAGTAGTATATCGGGAATACCCCACTATGGCTACACCTTC. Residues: CASSISGIPHYGYTF.

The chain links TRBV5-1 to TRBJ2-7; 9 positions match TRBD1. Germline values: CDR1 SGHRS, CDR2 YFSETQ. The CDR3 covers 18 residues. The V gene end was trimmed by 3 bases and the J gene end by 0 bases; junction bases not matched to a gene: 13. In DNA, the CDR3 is TGCGCCAGCAGCTATTCGCCGACCGGGACAGGGAGCTCCTACGAGCAGTACTTC. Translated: CASSYSPTGTGSSYEQYF.

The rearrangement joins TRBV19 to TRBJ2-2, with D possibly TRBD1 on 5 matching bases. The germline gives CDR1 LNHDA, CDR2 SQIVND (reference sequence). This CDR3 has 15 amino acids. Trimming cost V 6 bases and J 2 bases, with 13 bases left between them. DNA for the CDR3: TGTGCCAGTAGCGGTGTTAGGGGTAACACCGGGGAGCTGTTTTTT. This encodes CASSGVRGNTGELFF.

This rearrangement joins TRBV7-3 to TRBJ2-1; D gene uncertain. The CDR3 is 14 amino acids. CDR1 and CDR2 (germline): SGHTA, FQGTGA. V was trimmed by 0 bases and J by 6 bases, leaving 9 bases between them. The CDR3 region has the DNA TGTGCCAGCAGCTTAACAGCCCCGGGCAATGAGCAGTTCTTC. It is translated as CASSLTAPGNEQFF.

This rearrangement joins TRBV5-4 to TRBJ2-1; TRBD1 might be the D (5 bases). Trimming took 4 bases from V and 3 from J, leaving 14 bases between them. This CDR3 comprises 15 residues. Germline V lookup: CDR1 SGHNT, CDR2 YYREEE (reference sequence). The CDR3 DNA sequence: TGTGCCAGCAGCCTAGGGTACAGGTACTACAATGAGCAGTTCTTC. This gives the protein CASSLGYRYYNEQFF.

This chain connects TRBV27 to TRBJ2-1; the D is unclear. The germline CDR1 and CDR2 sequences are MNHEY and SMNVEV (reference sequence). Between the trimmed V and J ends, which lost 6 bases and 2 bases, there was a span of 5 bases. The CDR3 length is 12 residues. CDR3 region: CASRGTYNEQFF. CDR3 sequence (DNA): TGTGCCAGCAGGGGCACCTACAATGAGCAGTTCTTC.

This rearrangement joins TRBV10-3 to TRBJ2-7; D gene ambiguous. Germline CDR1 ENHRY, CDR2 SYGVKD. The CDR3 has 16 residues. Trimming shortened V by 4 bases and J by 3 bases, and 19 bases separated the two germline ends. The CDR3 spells CAISADGLGLGYEQYF. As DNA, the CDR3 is TGTGCCATCAGTGCAGACGGTTTGGGTCTCGGCTACGAGCAGTACTTC.

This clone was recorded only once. CDR3 sequence reads: CASSELAPGPGYEQYF. The CDR3, as DNA: TGTGCCAGCAGTGAATTGGCCCCCGGACCAGGATACGAGCAGTACTTC. The chain recombines TRBV25-1 with TRBJ2-7; no clear D. V was trimmed by 1 base and J by 4 bases, leaving 17 bases between them. CDR3 size: 16 residues. The germline V gene encodes CDR1 MGHDK and CDR2 SYGVNS.

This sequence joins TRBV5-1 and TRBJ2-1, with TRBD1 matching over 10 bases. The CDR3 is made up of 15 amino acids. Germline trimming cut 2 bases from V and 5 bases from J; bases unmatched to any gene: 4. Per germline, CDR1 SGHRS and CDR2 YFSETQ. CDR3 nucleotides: TGCGCCAGCAGCTTCGGACAGGGGGACCACAATGAGCAGTTCTTC. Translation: CASSFGQGDHNEQFF. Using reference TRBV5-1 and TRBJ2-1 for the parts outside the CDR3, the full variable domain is KAGVTQTPRYLIKTRGQQVTLSCSPISGHRSVSWYQQTPGQGLQFLFEYFSETQRNKGNFPGRFSGRQFSNSRSEMNVSTLELGDSALYLCASSFGQGDHNEQFFGPGTRLTVL.

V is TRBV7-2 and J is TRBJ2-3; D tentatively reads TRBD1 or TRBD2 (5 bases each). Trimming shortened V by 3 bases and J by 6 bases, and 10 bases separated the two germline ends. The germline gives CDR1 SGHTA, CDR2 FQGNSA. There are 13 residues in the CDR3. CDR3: CASSFDRGDTQYF. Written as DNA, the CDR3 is TGTGCCAGCAGCTTTGACAGAGGGGATACGCAGTATTTT.

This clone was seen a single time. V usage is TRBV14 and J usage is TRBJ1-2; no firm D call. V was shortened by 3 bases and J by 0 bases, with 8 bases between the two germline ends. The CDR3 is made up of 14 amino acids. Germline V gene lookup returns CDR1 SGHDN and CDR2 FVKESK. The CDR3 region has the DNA TGTGCCAGCAGCCAGGCGGGAGCTAACTATGGCTACACCTTC. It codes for CASSQAGANYGYTF.

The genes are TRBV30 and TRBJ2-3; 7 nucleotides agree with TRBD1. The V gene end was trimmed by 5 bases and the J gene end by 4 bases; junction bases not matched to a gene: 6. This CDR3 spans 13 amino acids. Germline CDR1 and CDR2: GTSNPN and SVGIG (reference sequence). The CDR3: CAWSGQVSDTQYF. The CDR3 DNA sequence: TGTGCCTGGTCCGGACAGGTTTCAGATACGCAGTATTTT.